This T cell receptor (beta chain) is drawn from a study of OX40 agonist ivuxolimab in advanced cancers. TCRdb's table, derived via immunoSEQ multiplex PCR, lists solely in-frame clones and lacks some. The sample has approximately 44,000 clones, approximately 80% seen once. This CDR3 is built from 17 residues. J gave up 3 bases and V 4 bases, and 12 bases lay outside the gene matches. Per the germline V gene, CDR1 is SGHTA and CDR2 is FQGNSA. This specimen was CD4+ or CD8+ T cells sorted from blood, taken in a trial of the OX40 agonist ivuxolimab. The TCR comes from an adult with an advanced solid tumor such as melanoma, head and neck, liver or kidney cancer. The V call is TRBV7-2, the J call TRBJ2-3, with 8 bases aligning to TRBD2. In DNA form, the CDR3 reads TGTGCCAGCAGCTCCTTCATAAGCGGGAGTGGGACAGATACGCAGTATTTT. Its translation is CASSSFISGSGTDTQYF.